This T cell receptor (beta chain) was obtained from a study of blood T cell repertoires in COVID-19. Study-wide context: In each case, the material was cDNA or gDNA derived from T cells, B-cell-depleted T cells, or PBMCs.

The CDR3 is 13 amino acids. In germline, CDR1 is SEHNR, CDR2 FQNEAQ (reference sequence). Deletions cut 5 bases from V and 2 bases from J, with 9 bases between. Original processing methods: From reference gene primer amplification, estimates of nucleated cell counts were derived. Assay: immunoSEQ multiplex PCR; the TCRdb copy retains only in-frame clones and omits some. From that table come the V and J calls and clone size; the DNA was used to work out D and trimming. Of about 320,000 clones in the sample, roughly nine tenths are singletons; the top ten hold 3.5% to 5%. V gene TRBV7-9 combines with J gene TRBJ1-2, with a possible D match to TRBD1 (5 bases). This TCR derives from a woman in her twenties or thirties who had been exposed to COVID-19. The source material was PBMCs or T cells enriched from blood (not recorded which). The CDR3 is CASSLDSNYGYTF. The DNA of the CDR3 is TGTGCCAGCAGCCTTGACAGCAACTATGGCTACACCTTC.